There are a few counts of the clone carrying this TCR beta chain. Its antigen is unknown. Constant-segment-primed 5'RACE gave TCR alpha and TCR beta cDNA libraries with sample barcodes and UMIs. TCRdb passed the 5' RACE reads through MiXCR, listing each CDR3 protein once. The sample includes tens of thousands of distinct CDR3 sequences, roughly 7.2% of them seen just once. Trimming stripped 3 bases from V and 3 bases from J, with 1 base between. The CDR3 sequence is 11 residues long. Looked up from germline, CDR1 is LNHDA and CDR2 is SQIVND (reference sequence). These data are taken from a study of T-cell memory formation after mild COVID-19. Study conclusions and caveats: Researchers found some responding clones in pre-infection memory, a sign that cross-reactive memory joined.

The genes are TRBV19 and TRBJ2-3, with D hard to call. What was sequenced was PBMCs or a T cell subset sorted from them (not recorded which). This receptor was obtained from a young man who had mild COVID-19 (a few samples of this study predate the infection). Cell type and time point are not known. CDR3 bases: TGTGCCAGTAGTATGACAGATACGCAGTATTTT. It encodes CASSMTDTQYF.